This T cell receptor (beta chain) was recorded in a study of blood T cells in healthy people across ages. Combining a sample-barcoded 5' primer with a J-beta primer mix, a second PCR ran for roughly 6 to 12 cycles. Unique molecular identifiers of 12 random nucleotides labeled each cDNA. TCRdb recomputed calls from the 5' RACE reads with MiXCR, one row per CDR3 protein. The repertoire holds approximately 690,000 distinct CDR3 sequences, with 58% as singletons. CDR1 is MDHEN and CDR2 is SYDVKM in the germline V gene. The CDR3 runs to 17 residues. Trimming removed 7 bases from V and 4 bases from J, with 20 bases in between.

This sequence was found in a man aged 60 to 69 in good health. The rearrangement joins TRBV28 to TRBJ2-6; D unclear. The sequenced sample consisted of blood. CDR3: CASTKRLLGPGANVLTF. The CDR3 nucleotides are TGTGCCAGCACCAAAAGGCTCCTAGGCCCCGGGGCCAACGTCCTGACTTTC.